The rows below give T cell receptor beta chains drawn from one sample of a study of CD8 T cells in ankylosing spondylitis. TCRdb called the 5' RACE reads again in MiXCR, with one record for every CDR3 protein. The sample yields 120,000 or so distinct CDR3 sequences, roughly 13% seen once. The specimen was blood, either unsorted or a sorted T cell fraction (not recorded which). The receptors originated from a female donor with ankylosing spondylitis or in good health (not recorded which). The CDR3 runs from the conserved cysteine through the conserved F or W. D genes are given only for firm matches. Rows may omit the clone size; those that give it use once, few, many or a size class.

j_call v_call clone_size d_call cdr3_nt cdr3_aa
TRBJ2-2 TRBV5-1 medium-sized - TGCGCCAGCAGCCAGACAGAGAACACCGGGGAGCTGTTTTTT CASSQTENTGELFF
TRBJ1-2 TRBV9 few - TGTGCCAGCAGCGTGCAAAATACCGGCTATGGCTACACCTTC CASSVQNTGYGYTF
TRBJ2-7 TRBV29-1 few - TGCAGCGTAGCTCCCGACAGGCTTTCCTACGAGCAGTACTTC CSVAPDRLSYEQYF
TRBJ2-1 TRBV7-8 once - TGTGCCAGCAGCTTTGGAAGAGACAGATACAATGAGCAGTTCTTC CASSFGRDRYNEQFF
TRBJ2-7 TRBV7-2 - - TGTGCCAGCAGCTTAGCAGGGGCCCTATACGAGCAGTACTTC CASSLAGALYEQYF
TRBJ2-1 TRBV20-1 - TRBD1 TGCAGTGCTGGGGGTGGGACAGGGGTCAATGAGCAGTTCTTC CSAGGGTGVNEQFF
TRBJ1-5 TRBV4-2 - - TGTGCCAGCAGCCAAGTTTTTCGGAAGGTCAATCAGCCCCAGCATTTT CASSQVFRKVNQPQHF
TRBJ2-7 TRBV5-1 few TRBD1 TGCGCCAGCAGCTCTGGGACAGGGGATCAGTACTACGAGCAGTACTTC CASSSGTGDQYYEQYF
TRBJ2-7 TRBV11-2 many TRBD2 TGTGCCAGCAGCCATAGCGGGAGGGCCTACGAGCAGTACTTC CASSHSGRAYEQYF
TRBJ2-7 TRBV12-3/TRBV12-4 - - TGTGCCAGCAGTTTAGGGACCCTAAGGGAGCAGTACTTC CASSLGTLREQYF
TRBJ2-4 TRBV12-3/TRBV12-4 few - TGTGCCAGCAGACCTTCTGGAGGACCCCCCACGGTATACTTC CASRPSGGPPTVYF
TRBJ1-6 TRBV14 - - TGTGCCAGCACCCAGGGGCCGAGTTCACCCCTCCACTTT CASTQGPSSPLHF
TRBJ1-3 TRBV20-1 many - TGCAGTGCTAGAGGGACTACTGGAAACACCATATATTTT CSARGTTGNTIYF
TRBJ2-1 TRBV3-1 - - TGTGCCAGCAGCCCGACAGACAATGAGCAGTTCTTC CASSPTDNEQFF
TRBJ1-2 TRBV7-2 - - TGTGCCAGCAGCTTAGGTACTACGCCCTATGGCTACACCTTC CASSLGTTPYGYTF
TRBJ2-3 TRBV7-9 - - TGTGCCAGCAGCTCCCAGGGCCGATTATGGGATACGCAGTATTTT CASSSQGRLWDTQYF
TRBJ2-7 TRBV20-1 - TRBD1 TGCAGTGCTAGAGATTTTGTGCGGACAGGGGACGCTGGAGGAGAGCTGTACTTC CSARDFVRTGDAGGELYF
TRBJ2-2 TRBV29-1 many - TGCAGCGTGGACCGACAGAACACCGGGGAGCTGTTTTTT CSVDRQNTGELFF
TRBJ2-5 TRBV10-3 - - TGTGCCACCGGGACTCCCTCGCAAGAGACCCAGTACTTC CATGTPSQETQYF
TRBJ1-3 TRBV12-3/TRBV12-4 many - TGTGCCAGCACTCCTCTCCAGACTGGAAACACCATATATTTT CASTPLQTGNTIYF
TRBJ2-1 TRBV2 few - TGTGCCAGCGGGTTGGCTAGCGTCGGCAATGAGCAGTTCTTC CASGLASVGNEQFF
TRBJ2-5 TRBV5-1 few TRBD2 TGCGCCAGCACTCCGGGGGGGGAGACCCAGTACTTC CASTPGGETQYF
TRBJ2-7 TRBV6-1 many - TGTGCCAGCACACTAGCCTACGAGCAGTACTTC CASTLAYEQYF
TRBJ2-2 TRBV5-1 - - TGCGCCAGCAGCTTGGCCGACGTCCTTCCTAACACCGGGGAGCTGTTTTTT CASSLADVLPNTGELFF
TRBJ2-5 TRBV5-1 few TRBD2 TGCGCCAGCAGCCAGCGAGCGGGGAAAGAGACCCAGTACTTC CASSQRAGKETQYF
TRBJ2-1 TRBV5-1 many TRBD2 TGCGCCAGCAGCTTGGCCTTAGCGGGATTTCCTCCCTACAATGAGCAGTTCTTC CASSLALAGFPPYNEQFF
TRBJ2-5 TRBV29-1 few - TGCAGCGCGTCCCCTAAAGGGGGCCAAGAGACCCAGTACTTC CSASPKGGQETQYF